These 30 T cell receptor gamma chains originate from one sample sequenced in a study of gamma-delta chains in newborns, infants, children. TCRdb called clones from the reads again using CATT. The sample lists over 400 gamma-chain clones; about 40% were seen once. Sequencing was carried out using blood. These receptors were obtained from a child who was a newborn, infant or young child, either healthy, febrile or measles-vaccinated (not recorded which).

This chain uses TRGV9 with TRGJ1 or TRGJ2. Germline CDR1 is GITISATS and CDR2 is ISYDGTV (reference sequence). J was trimmed by 2 bases and V by 0 bases; bases with no gene match: 7. CDR3 size: 15 residues. The CDR3 DNA sequence: TGTGCCTTGTGGGAGGTGCAAGAAGATTATTATAAGAAACTCTTT. Translated, it gives CALWEVQEDYYKKLF.

Note on this clone: The DNA is omitted, as the CDR3 cannot be located on it reliably, and the CDR3 follows TCRdb's listing. The same CDR3 is also encoded by other DNA sequences in this sample. Called V gene: TRGV8; the J gene was not called. Germline CDR1 and CDR2: VENAVY and YDSYNSRV. Termini included, the CDR3 measures 32 amino acids. The CDR3: CATWDHPLPRRNSLAVEQHLLSQVSIGRIQHF.

Points on this clone: Possible read error: a much larger clone is one base away. The V gene call reads TRGV4; no J gene was called. The V gene's germline CDR1 is EGSTGY and CDR2 YDSYTSSV. The CDR3 totals 12 residues. For the CDR3, the DNA is TGTGCCACCTGGGATAGTGATTGGATCAGGACGTTT. Residues: CATWDSDWIRTF.

As for this clone: A much larger clone differs from this one at a single base, so this may be a read error. The CDR3 spells CALWEPHQELGKKTKVF. The CDR3, as DNA: TGTGCCTTGTGGGAGCCACACCAAGAGTTGGGCAAAAAAACCAAGGTATTT. This chain uses TRGV9 with TRGJP. No J gene was available from TCRdb, and it was assigned here by a germline match of the DNA. The germline gives CDR1 GITISATS, CDR2 ISYDGTV (reference sequence). CDR3 size: 17 residues.

Relative to its sample, this clone is hyperexpanded (1% or more). The V and J genes are TRGV4 and TRGJP1. The CDR3 loop spans 11 amino acids. Germline V gene data show CDR1 as EGSTGY and CDR2 as YDSYTSSV. V lost 1 base, J lost 10 bases, and 0 bases stayed unmatched. The chain's CDR3 is CATWDGWFKIF. CDR3 DNA sequence: TGTGCCACCTGGGATGGTTGGTTCAAGATATTT.

A remark on this clone: This could be a read error, since a much larger clone is one nucleotide away. The sample contains more than one DNA sequence encoding this CDR3. This chain links TRGV9 with TRGJP. TCRdb leaves out the J gene; it was filled in here by matching the DNA to germline. CDR1 GITISATS and CDR2 ISYDGTV come from the germline V gene (reference sequence). CDR3 length: 17 amino acids. CDR3 bases: TGTGCCTTGTGGGAGGTGCCCCAAGAGTTGGGTAAAAAAATCAAGGTATTT. This encodes CALWEVPQELGKKIKVF.

Details on this clone: This may come from a read error, since a much larger clone is one base off. The chain couples TRGV8 to TRGJP1. TCRdb gives no J gene; it was assigned here by matching the DNA to germline. The V segment lost 1 base and the J segment 3 bases; nucleotides outside the gene matches: 5. This CDR3 is built from 15 residues. Germline V gives CDR1 VENAVY, CDR2 YDSYNSRV. The CDR3 sequence is CATWDSVPTGWFKIF. The CDR3 bases are TGTGCCACCTGGGATAGTGTGCCCACTGGTTGGTTCAAGATATTT.

The rearrangement uses TRGV5 and TRGJP1. TCRdb gives no J gene; it was assigned here by matching the DNA to germline. Looked up from germline, CDR1 is VINAFY and CDR2 is YDVSNSKD. This CDR3 region has 15 residues. The CDR3, as DNA: TGTACTACCTGGGACAGGCATACCACTGGTTGGTTCAAGATATTT. Translating gives CTTWDRHTTGWFKIF.

Turning to this clone: A much larger clonotype is one base distant, so this may be a read error. Additional DNA sequences in this sample encode the identical CDR3. The chain joins TRGV9 to TRGJP. The J gene comes from matching the DNA to germline here; TCRdb lacks it. With 3 bases clipped from V and 6 bases from J, the junction kept 2 bases outside the gene matches. The CDR3 totals 15 residues. The V gene's germline CDR1 is GITISATS and CDR2 ISYDGTV (reference sequence). As DNA, the CDR3 is TGTGCCTTGTGGGAGAGAGAGTTGGGCAAAAAAATCAAGGTATTT. Protein product: CALWERELGKKIKVF.

Concerning this clone itself: One end of the junction is discordant with germline, which a read error may explain. The chain links TRGV2 to TRGJP2. TCRdb is silent on the J gene; assignment here came from matching the DNA to germline. This CDR3 contains 12 residues. Germline V gene sequence: CDR1 EGSNGY, CDR2 YDSYNSKV. CDR3 coding DNA: TGTGCCACCTGGGATATGGATTGGCTCAAGACGTTT. Encoded protein: CATWDMDWLKTF.

The chain combines TRGV4 with TRGJ1 or TRGJ2. TCRdb is silent on the J gene; assignment here came from matching the DNA to germline. Germline CDR1 is EGSTGY and CDR2 is YDSYTSSV. V lost 0 bases and J lost 2; bases outside the gene matches: 4. The CDR3 runs to 14 residues. Here the CDR3 reads CATWDGRDYYKKLF. DNA for the CDR3: TGTGCCACCTGGGATGGGCGGGATTATTATAAGAAACTCTTT.

For this clone: It is unclear where the CDR3 begins or ends on the DNA, so no DNA is shown, and the CDR3 is as TCRdb lists it. This CDR3 is also generated by other DNA sequences in the sample. No J gene was called, and the V gene is TRGV9. The germline V gene has CDR1 GITISATS and CDR2 ISYDGTV (reference sequence). The CDR3 contains 31 residues when both ends are counted. CDR3 residues: CALWEVLIIRNSLAVEQHLLSQVSIGRIQHF.

To note about this clone: Just one base apart from a much larger clone, this may be a read error. CDR3 amino acids: CATWDGDYYKKLF. The CDR3 DNA reads as TGTGCCACCTGGGATGGCGATTACTATAAGAAACTCTTT. J is TRGJ1 or TRGJ2 and V is TRGV4. The J gene is not listed in TCRdb, so it was assigned here from a DNA match to germline. CDR1 and CDR2 from the germline V gene are EGSTGY and YDSYTSSV. The CDR3 is 13 amino acids.

The V call is TRGV9, the J call TRGJP. Here the J gene was assigned by germline matching of the DNA, as TCRdb has none. The V segment lost 6 bases and the J segment 4 bases; nucleotides outside the gene matches: 3. The CDR3 covers 15 residues. Germline loops: CDR1 GITISATS, CDR2 ISYDGTV (reference sequence). The CDR3 here is CALWNQELGKKIKVF. CDR3 DNA: TGTGCCTTGTGGAATCAAGAGTTGGGCAAAAAAATCAAGGTATTT.

The chain joins TRGV9 to TRGJP. No J segment appears in TCRdb, so it was assigned here by matching the sequence to germline. J gave up 11 bases and V 4 bases, and 8 bases lay outside the gene matches. Germline CDR1 is GITISATS and CDR2 is ISYDGTV (reference sequence). The CDR3 consists of 15 residues. CDR3 DNA: TGTGCCTTGTGGGAATGGAAGGTGGGCAAAAAAATCAAGGTATTT. Translation: CALWEWKVGKKIKVF.

There are a few counts of this clone. This sequence joins TRGV4 and TRGJP2. The V gene's germline CDR1 is EGSTGY and CDR2 YDSYTSSV. V lost 9 bases, J lost 11 bases, and 3 bases stayed unmatched. The CDR3 length is 9 residues. The CDR3 nucleotides are TGTGCCACCGGGTGGATCAAGACGTTT. This sequence encodes CATGWIKTF.

By its share, this clone is large. The chain combines TRGV9 with TRGJP1. Per germline, CDR1 GITISATS and CDR2 ISYDGTV (reference sequence). The CDR3 consists of 11 residues. Trimming cost V 5 bases and J 6 bases; bases outside gene matches: 0. CDR3 protein: CALWAGWFKIF. CDR3 coding DNA: TGTGCCTTGTGGGCTGGTTGGTTCAAGATATTT.

Regarding this clone: Being one base from a much bigger clone, this may be a read error. The rearrangement links TRGV2 to TRGJ1 or TRGJ2. No J segment appears in TCRdb, so it was assigned here by matching the sequence to germline. CDR3 length: 12 amino acids. Germline lookup yields CDR1 EGSNGY and CDR2 YDSYNSKV. Written as DNA, the CDR3 is TGTGCCACCGGGGACGGTTATTATAAGAAACTCTTT. Residues: CATGDGYYKKLF.

A remark on this clone: Other DNA sequences from this sample encode an identical CDR3 as well. TRGV4 is the V gene, and the J gene was not called. In germline, CDR1 is EGSTGY, CDR2 YDSYTSSV. The CDR3 has 30 residues. The CDR3: CATWDGRRRNSLAVEQHLLSQVSIGRIQHF. Written as DNA, the CDR3 is TGTGCCACCTGGGATGGGCGGAGAAGAAACTCCTTGGCAGTGGAACAACACTTGTTGTCACAGGTAAGTATCGGAAGAATACAACATTTC.

Judged by abundance, this clone is large. This sample includes further DNA sequences coding for the same CDR3. The CDR3 DNA sequence: TGTGCCACCTGGGACGGATATTATTATAAGAAACTCTTT. This sequence encodes CATWDGYYYKKLF. V is TRGV5 and J is TRGJ1 or TRGJ2. After removal of 3 bases from V and 2 bases from J, the junction contained 4 bases not matched to a gene. CDR3 length: 13 amino acids. CDR1 is VINAFY and CDR2 is YDVSNSKD in the germline V gene.

This clone is labeled as large. Other DNA sequences in this specimen translate into the identical CDR3. The J gene is TRGJP, the V gene TRGV9. The J gene comes from matching the DNA to germline here; TCRdb lacks it. The germline V gene has CDR1 GITISATS and CDR2 ISYDGTV (reference sequence). There are 15 residues in the CDR3. Trimming at V came to 2 bases and at J to 6 bases, leaving 1 base not matched to a gene. The CDR3 protein is CALWEGELGKKIKVF. CDR3 bases: TGTGCCTTGTGGGAGGGAGAGTTGGGCAAAAAAATCAAGGTATTT.

This clone is large within its sample. J is TRGJ1 or TRGJ2 and V is TRGV5. The J gene, missing from TCRdb, was assigned here through DNA to germline matching. The CDR3 is 13 amino acids. Germline V gene lookup returns CDR1 VINAFY and CDR2 YDVSNSKD. V trimming: 0 bases; J trimming: 4 bases; junction bases outside the gene matches: 3. CDR3 sequence: CATWDRPYYKKLF. The CDR3 bases are TGTGCCACCTGGGACAGGCCCTATTATAAGAAACTCTTT.

For this clone: Given a much more abundant clone one base away, this may be a read error. This sequence joins TRGV4 and TRGJP2. TCRdb records no J gene; here it was assigned by comparing the DNA to germline. Germline V CDR1 and CDR2: EGSTGY, YDSYTSSV. Trimming cost V 3 bases and J 6 bases; bases outside gene matches: 7. The CDR3 is 14 residues long. The CDR3 coding sequence is TGTGCCACCTGGGATCTGTGCGGTGATTGGATCAAGACGTTT. Encoded protein: CATWDLCGDWIKTF.

This clone is deemed large. It is likely a read error: a sequence one base away is far more abundant. The same CDR3 is also encoded by other DNA sequences in this sample. This chain joins TRGV9 and TRGJP. Assignment of the J gene here rests on matching the DNA to germline, because TCRdb gives none. CDR3 size: 16 residues. The V segment lost 1 base and the J segment 4 bases; nucleotides outside the gene matches: 1. The germline V gene has CDR1 GITISATS and CDR2 ISYDGTV (reference sequence). CDR3 region: CALWEVQELGKKIKVF. CDR3 DNA: TGTGCCTTGTGGGAGGTCCAAGAGTTGGGCAAAAAAATCAAGGTATTT.

By share of the sample, this clone is large. This chain connects TRGV4 to TRGJP1. Trimming at V came to 0 bases and at J to 0 bases, leaving 4 bases not matched to a gene. The CDR3 is 16 residues long. Germline V lookup: CDR1 EGSTGY, CDR2 YDSYTSSV. This chain's CDR3 is CATWDGPYTTGWFKIF. CDR3 DNA: TGTGCCACCTGGGATGGGCCTTATACCACTGGTTGGTTCAAGATATTT.

This clone is large (0.1 to 1%) within its sample. The J gene is TRGJP1, the V gene TRGV3. The CDR3 consists of 12 residues. Germline CDR1 VTNTFY, CDR2 YDVSTARD (reference sequence). The V and J ends lost 0 bases and 12 bases, in that order; junction bases with no gene match: 4. The chain's CDR3 is CATWDRPGFKIF. The CDR3, as DNA: TGTGCCACCTGGGACAGGCCGGGGTTCAAGATATTT.

With regard to this clone: A read error may explain this, as a much larger clone is one base away. The rearrangement uses TRGV4 and TRGJ1 or TRGJ2. TCRdb does not report a J gene; here it was assigned by matching the DNA to germline references. The V gene's germline CDR1 is EGSTGY and CDR2 YDSYTSSV. This CDR3 has 12 amino acids. Trimming at V came to 4 bases and at J to 7 bases, leaving 7 bases not matched to a gene. The CDR3 protein is CATWEKGYKKLF. The CDR3 DNA is TGTGCCACCTGGGAGAAGGGGTATAAGAAACTCTTT.

This rearrangement joins TRGV2 to TRGJ1 or TRGJ2. TCRdb lists no J gene, so it was determined here by aligning the DNA to germline. CDR1 is EGSNGY and CDR2 is YDSYNSKV in the germline V gene. V lost 0 bases and J lost 5; bases outside the gene matches: 10. The CDR3 contains 15 residues. The CDR3 reads CATWDGPGIDYKKLF. The CDR3 DNA follows: TGTGCCACCTGGGACGGGCCCGGTATTGATTATAAGAAACTCTTT.

Called V gene: TRGV9; the J gene was not called. The CDR3 length is 16 residues. Germline CDR1 GITISATS, CDR2 ISYDGTV (reference sequence). The CDR3 nucleotides are TGTGCCTTGTGGGAGGTGCAAGAGTTGGGCAAAAAACTAAAGGTCTTT. Translated, it gives CALWEVQELGKKLKVF.

This clone is categorized as large (0.1 to 1%). No DNA is shown, since the ends of the CDR3 on it are uncertain; the CDR3 is the one TCRdb lists. The V gene call reads TRGV8; no J gene was called. The CDR3 region is 27 residues in length, termini included. CDR1 VENAVY and CDR2 YDSYNSRV come from the germline V gene. CDR3 residues: CATWDRPSLGSITVPPGIGQTGWFKIF.